The present entry profiles one T cell receptor (beta chain) with its context. This clone was detected once. It lacks a known antigen. One base away there is no much larger clone; base qualities are not given. The trial excluded patients who had a history of autoimmune disease or were on systemic immunosuppression. In every dose cohort, peripheral blood was drawn for TCR sequencing at baseline, cycle 4 day 1, and cycle 7 day 1. Samples came from an open-label, multicenter, first-in-human phase I dose-escalation trial of ivuxolimab. Adults with locally advanced or metastatic head and neck squamous cell, hepatocellular, melanoma or renal cell carcinoma were enrolled in the trial. Before TCR sequencing, CD4+ T cells and CD8+ T cells were sorted from peripheral blood as separate populations. The data are from a study of OX40 agonist ivuxolimab in advanced cancers. Some background on the complete study: Ivuxolimab was an agonistic, fully human IgG2 monoclonal antibody directed against OX40 (CD134), a costimulatory receptor. Intravenous ivuxolimab was administered to patients every 2 weeks at six dose levels: 0.01, 0.1, 0.3, 1.5, 3 and 10 mg/kg. Of the roughly 50 dose-escalation patients, hepatocellular carcinoma was present in 19, melanoma in roughly 15, renal cell carcinoma in 9 and head and neck cancer in 9. In the dose-escalation cohort, 75% to 90% of patients were male, and the mean age was 60 years with a range of roughly 20 to 85. Patients were allowed to have had prior anti-PD-1, anti-PD-L1 or anti-CTLA-4 therapy, and around 40% of the dose-escalation patients had previously received checkpoint inhibitors. Partial responses were achieved by three dose-escalation patients, of whom one had hepatocellular carcinoma and two had cutaneous melanoma. Peripheral TCRbeta sequencing was intended to test whether TCR sequence diversity was altered and clonal T-cell expansion was caused by ivuxolimab. The monotherapy dose-escalation portion (N ≈ 52 patients) of the phase I ivuxolimab trial is reported in the paper. Summary of the overall study and its limitations: Low levels of normalized T-cell clonal expansion were also seen in some patients who did not respond. At doses of 0.1 to 3.0 mg/kg, clonal expansion of both CD4+ and CD8+ blood T cells was observed from baseline to week 6. The antigen specificity of the clonally expanded peripheral T cells was not determined. In the 0.1-3.0 mg/kg groups, partial responders had among the lowest normalized peripheral clonal expansion, particularly in CD8+ T cells. After ivuxolimab, CD8+ T cells had more expanded clones than CD4+ T cells on average.

The germline V gene gives CDR1 as SGHAT and CDR2 as FQNNGV. Trimming removed 7 bases from V and 6 bases from J, leaving 13 bases between the germline ends. From its cysteine to its phenylalanine, the CDR3 spans 13 amino acids. Only CDR3 DNA remains: 39 bases, in frame from the first base. To sequence the TCRbeta CDR3 region, genomic DNA was isolated from the sorted cells. The immunoSEQ Assay was used for sequencing of TCRbeta CDR3 regions. TCRdb limited this immuneACCESS table to in-frame rearrangements with V and J called. A share of clones is missing; checked studies link under half to unresolved V genes, and the rest is unexplained. This sample gives about 30,000 clones in total; about 74% of them show up just once. Roughly 12% of the sample rests with the top ten.

The rearrangement combines TRBV11-2 with TRBJ2-1, with no confidently assigned D gene. The receptor was isolated from an adult with an advanced solid tumor such as melanoma, head and neck, liver or kidney cancer. The input for sequencing was CD4+ or CD8+ T cells sorted from blood, taken in a trial of the OX40 agonist ivuxolimab. The DNA reads TGTGCCAGCACCCGGACGGAATTCAATGAGCAGTTCTTC. This codes for CASTRTEFNEQFF.